The 8 T cell receptor beta chains listed next were all sequenced from one sample in a study of OX40 agonist ivuxolimab in advanced cancers. Sequencing was performed with immunoSEQ multiplex PCR; in TCRdb, only in-frame clones are kept and a portion is missing. The sample consists of tens of thousands of clones, roughly 89% of them appearing once. This material consisted of CD4+ or CD8+ T cells sorted from blood, taken in a trial of the OX40 agonist ivuxolimab. Receptor source: an adult with an advanced solid tumor such as melanoma, head and neck, liver or kidney cancer.

The chain uses TRBV27 and TRBJ2-5, with a weak D call TRBD2 (6 bases). Germline V lookup: CDR1 MNHEY, CDR2 SMNVEV (reference sequence). With 0 bases removed from V and 7 bases from J, the gap between germline ends came to 21 bases. CDR3 length: 17 amino acids. The CDR3 nucleotides are TGTGCCAGCAGTTTATCGTCAGGGAGGACTCCCCGAGGGACCCAGTACTTC. This codes for CASSLSSGRTPRGTQYF.

The CDR3 DNA reads as TGTGCAAGTCGCTGTAGCGGGAGGAAGAACACCGGGGAGCTGTTTTTT. It encodes CASRCSGRKNTGELFF. This chain joins TRBV12-2 and TRBJ2-2; TRBD2, the D gene given by the table, was not confirmed from the DNA. TRBV12-2 is a pseudogene locus. The CDR3 loop spans 16 amino acids.

The V gene is TRBV7-3, the J gene TRBJ2-3; tentative D call: TRBD2 (7 bases). V lost 5 bases to trimming and J lost 2 bases, with 17 bases between them. From germline, CDR1 is SGHTA and CDR2 FQGTGA. This CDR3 has 16 residues. The CDR3: CASSPRGRGSTDTQYF. Here the CDR3 DNA reads TGTGCCAGCAGCCCCCGGGGGCGGGGGTCCACAGATACGCAGTATTTT. The full variable domain, its missing parts supplied by reference TRBV7-3 and TRBJ2-3, is GAGVSQTPSNKVTEKGKYVELRCDPISGHTALYWYRQSLGQGPEFLIYFQGTGAADDSGLPNDRFFAVRPEGSVSTLKIQRTERGDSAVYLCASSPRGRGSTDTQYFGPGTRLTVL.

The gene calls are TRBV13 and TRBJ1-3, with D possibly being TRBD1 (5 bases). V lost 5 bases and J 0 bases, leaving 23 bases between the germline ends. Germline V gene data show CDR1 as PRHDT and CDR2 as FYEKMQ (reference sequence). The CDR3 extends over 19 amino acids. This CDR3 reads CASSPKKKTDTSSGNTIYF. The DNA of the CDR3 is TGTGCCAGCAGCCCGAAAAAAAAGACAGACACAAGCTCTGGAAACACCATATATTTT.

The chain is built from TRBV4-1 and TRBJ2-7, with 10 bases identical to TRBD1. Germline V gives CDR1 MGHRA, CDR2 YSYEKL. The CDR3 sequence is 17 residues long. V lost 1 base to trimming and J lost 1 base; unmatched junction nucleotides: 7. The CDR3 protein is CASSQGSGDRGSYEQYF. CDR3 DNA: TGCGCCAGCAGCCAAGGGAGCGGGGACAGGGGTTCCTACGAGCAGTACTTC.

The rearrangement links TRBV14 to TRBJ1-1, with a weak D call TRBD1 (6 bases). V lost 1 base to trimming and J lost 3 bases, with 12 bases between them. In germline, CDR1 is SGHDN, CDR2 FVKESK. The CDR3 totals 15 residues. CDR3 amino acids: CASSQVSGTYTEAFF. CDR3 DNA: TGTGCCAGCAGCCAAGTGTCAGGGACATACACTGAAGCTTTCTTT.

The chain is built from TRBV18 and TRBJ2-3; 9 positions agree with TRBD1. The CDR3 extends over 16 amino acids. V was clipped by 1 base and J by 2 bases; unmatched bases: 4. Per the germline V gene, CDR1 is KGHSH and CDR2 is LQKENI. The CDR3 protein is CASSPLGQGTTDTQYF. The DNA of the CDR3 is TGTGCCAGCTCACCACTGGGACAGGGCACCACAGATACGCAGTATTTT.

The rearrangement uses TRBV18 and TRBJ2-7; D gene uncertain. The CDR3 has 12 residues. V lost 2 bases, J lost 6 bases, and 8 bases lay in between. From germline, CDR1 is KGHSH and CDR2 LQKENI. CDR3 loop: CASSPVGSEQYF. DNA of the CDR3: TGTGCCAGCTCACCAGTGGGGTCCGAGCAGTACTTC.